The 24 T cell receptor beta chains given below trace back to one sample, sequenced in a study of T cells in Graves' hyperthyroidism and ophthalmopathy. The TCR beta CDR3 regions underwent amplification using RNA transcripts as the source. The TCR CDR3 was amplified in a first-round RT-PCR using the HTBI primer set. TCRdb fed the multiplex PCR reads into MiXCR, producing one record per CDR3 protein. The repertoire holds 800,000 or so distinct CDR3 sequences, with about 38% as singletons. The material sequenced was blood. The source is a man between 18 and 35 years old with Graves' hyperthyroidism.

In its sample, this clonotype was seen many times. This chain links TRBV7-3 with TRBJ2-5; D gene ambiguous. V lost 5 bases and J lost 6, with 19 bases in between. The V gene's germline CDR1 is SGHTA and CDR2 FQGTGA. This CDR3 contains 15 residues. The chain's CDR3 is CASSLTSDSSQTQYF. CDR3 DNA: TGTGCCAGCAGCCTTACGTCTGATAGCTCTCAGACCCAGTACTTC.

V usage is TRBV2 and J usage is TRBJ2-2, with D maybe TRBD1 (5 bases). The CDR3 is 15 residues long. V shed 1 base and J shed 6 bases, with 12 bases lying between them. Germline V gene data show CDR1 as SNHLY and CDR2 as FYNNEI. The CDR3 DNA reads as TGTGCCAGCAGTGAAGGGGTCAGGGTTCCCGGGGAGCTGTTTTTT. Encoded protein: CASSEGVRVPGELFF.

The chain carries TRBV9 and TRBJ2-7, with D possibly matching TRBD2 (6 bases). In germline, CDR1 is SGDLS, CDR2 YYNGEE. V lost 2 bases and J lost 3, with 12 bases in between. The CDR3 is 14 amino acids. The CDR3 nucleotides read TGTGCCAGCAGCGTGGGGGACTCTGACTACGAGCAGTACTTC. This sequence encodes CASSVGDSDYEQYF.

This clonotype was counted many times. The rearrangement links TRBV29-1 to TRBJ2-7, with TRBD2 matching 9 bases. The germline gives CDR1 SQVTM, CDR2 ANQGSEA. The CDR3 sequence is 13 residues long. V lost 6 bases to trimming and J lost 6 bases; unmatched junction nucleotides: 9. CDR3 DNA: TGCAGCGTAACCGTAGCGGGAGATGGCGAGCAGTACTTC. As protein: CSVTVAGDGEQYF.

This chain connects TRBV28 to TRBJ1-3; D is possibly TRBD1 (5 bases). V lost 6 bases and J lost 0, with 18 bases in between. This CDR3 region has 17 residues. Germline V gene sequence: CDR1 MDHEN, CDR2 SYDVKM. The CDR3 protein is CASSPTLGAISGNTIYF. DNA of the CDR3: TGTGCCAGCAGCCCGACCCTTGGGGCAATCTCTGGAAACACCATATATTTT.

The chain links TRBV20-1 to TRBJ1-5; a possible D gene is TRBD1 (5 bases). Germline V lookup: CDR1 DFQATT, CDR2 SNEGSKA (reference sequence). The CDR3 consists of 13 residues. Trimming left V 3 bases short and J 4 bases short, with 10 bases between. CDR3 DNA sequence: TGCAGTGCTAGGACAGACCCGAATCAGCCCCAGCATTTT. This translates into CSARTDPNQPQHF.

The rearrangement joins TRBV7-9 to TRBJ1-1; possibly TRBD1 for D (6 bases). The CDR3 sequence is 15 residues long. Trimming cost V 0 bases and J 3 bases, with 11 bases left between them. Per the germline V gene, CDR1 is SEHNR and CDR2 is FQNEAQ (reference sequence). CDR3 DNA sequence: TGTGCCAGCAGCTTAGCGCAGGGGTTGCACACTGAAGCTTTCTTT. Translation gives CASSLAQGLHTEAFF. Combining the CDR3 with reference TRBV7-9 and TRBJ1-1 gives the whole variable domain DTGVSQNPRHKITKRGQNVTFRCDPISEHNRLYWYRQTLGQGPEFLTYFQNEAQLEKSRLLSDRFSAERPKGSFSTLEIQRTEQGDSAMYLCASSLAQGLHTEAFFGQGTRLTVV.

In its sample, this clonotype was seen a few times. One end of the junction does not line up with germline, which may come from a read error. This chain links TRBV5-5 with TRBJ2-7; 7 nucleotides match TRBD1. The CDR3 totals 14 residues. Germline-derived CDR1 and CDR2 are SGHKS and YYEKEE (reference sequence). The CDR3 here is CASTLLRDSYEQYF. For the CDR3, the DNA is TGTGCCAGCACCTTGTTGAGGGACAGCTACGAGCAGTACTTC.

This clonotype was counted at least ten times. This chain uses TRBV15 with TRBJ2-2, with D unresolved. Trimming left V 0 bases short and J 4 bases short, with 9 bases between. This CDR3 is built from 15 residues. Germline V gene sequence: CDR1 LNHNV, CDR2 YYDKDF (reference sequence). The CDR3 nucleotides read TGTGCCACCAGCAGAGATCCCGCCAGCACCGGGGAGCTGTTTTTT. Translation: CATSRDPASTGELFF.

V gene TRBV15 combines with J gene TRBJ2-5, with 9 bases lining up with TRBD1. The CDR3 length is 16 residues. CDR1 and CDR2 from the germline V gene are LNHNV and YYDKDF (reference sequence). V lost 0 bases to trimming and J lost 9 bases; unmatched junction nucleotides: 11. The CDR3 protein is CATSRDDRGFGQPQYF. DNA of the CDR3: TGTGCCACCAGCAGAGACGACAGGGGGTTCGGTCAGCCCCAGTACTTC.

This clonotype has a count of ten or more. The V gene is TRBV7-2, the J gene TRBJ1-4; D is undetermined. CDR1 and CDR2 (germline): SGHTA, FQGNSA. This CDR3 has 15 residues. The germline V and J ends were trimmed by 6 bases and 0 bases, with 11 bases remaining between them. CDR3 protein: CASSFRPATNEKLFF. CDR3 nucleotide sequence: TGTGCCAGCAGTTTTCGACCTGCAACTAATGAAAAACTGTTTTTT. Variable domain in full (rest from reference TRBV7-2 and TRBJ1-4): GAGVSQSPSNKVTEKGKDVELRCDPISGHTALYWYRQSLGQGLEFLIYFQGNSAPDKSGLPSDRFSAERTGGSVSTLTIQRTQQEDSAVYLCASSFRPATNEKLFFGSGTQLSVL.

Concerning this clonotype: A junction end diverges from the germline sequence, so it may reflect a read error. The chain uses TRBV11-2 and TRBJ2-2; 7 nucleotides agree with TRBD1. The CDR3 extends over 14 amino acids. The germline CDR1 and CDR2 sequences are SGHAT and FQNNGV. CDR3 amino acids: CASSLRGPAGELYF. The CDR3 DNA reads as TGTGCCAGCAGCTTAAGGGGGCCGGCCGGGGAGCTGTATTTT.

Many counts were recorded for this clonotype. Written as DNA, the CDR3 is TGCAGTGCTAGGATTACAGGGGGCAGCGGGGAGCTGTTTTTT. Amino acid sequence: CSARITGGSGELFF. The chain carries TRBV20-1 and TRBJ2-2, with 9 bases that match TRBD1. The CDR3 totals 14 residues. CDR1 and CDR2 (germline): DFQATT, SNEGSKA (reference sequence). The V and J ends lost 3 bases and 7 bases, in that order; junction bases with no gene match: 6.

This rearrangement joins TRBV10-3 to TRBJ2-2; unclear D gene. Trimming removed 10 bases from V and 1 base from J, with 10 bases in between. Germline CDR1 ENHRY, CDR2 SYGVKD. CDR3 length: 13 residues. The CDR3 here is CASQPRNTGELFF. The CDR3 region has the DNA TGTGCCAGCCAACCAAGGAACACCGGGGAGCTGTTTTTT.

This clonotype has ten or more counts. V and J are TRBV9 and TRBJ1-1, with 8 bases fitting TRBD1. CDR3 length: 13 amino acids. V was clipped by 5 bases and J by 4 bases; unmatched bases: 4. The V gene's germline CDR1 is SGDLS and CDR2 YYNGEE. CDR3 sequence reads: CASRTGEGTEAFF. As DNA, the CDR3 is TGTGCCAGCAGGACAGGGGAGGGCACTGAAGCTTTCTTT.

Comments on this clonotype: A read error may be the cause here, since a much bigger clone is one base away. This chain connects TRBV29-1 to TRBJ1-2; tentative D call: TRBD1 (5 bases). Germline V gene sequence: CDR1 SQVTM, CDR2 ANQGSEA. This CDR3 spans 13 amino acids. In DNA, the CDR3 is TGCAGCGTTGAAGGGGGGGGAAAATATGGCCACACCTTC. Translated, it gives CSVEGGGKYGHTF.

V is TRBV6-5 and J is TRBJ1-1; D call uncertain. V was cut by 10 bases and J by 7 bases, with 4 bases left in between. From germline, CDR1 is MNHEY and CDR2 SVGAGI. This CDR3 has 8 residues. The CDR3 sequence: CATFEAFF. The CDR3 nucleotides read TGTGCCACTTTTGAAGCTTTCTTT.

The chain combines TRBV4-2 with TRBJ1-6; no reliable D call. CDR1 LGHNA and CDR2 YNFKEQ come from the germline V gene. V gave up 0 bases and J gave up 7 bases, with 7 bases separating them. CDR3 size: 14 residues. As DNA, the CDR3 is TGTGCCAGCAGCCAAGATATCAGAAATTCACCCCTCCACTTT. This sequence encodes CASSQDIRNSPLHF.

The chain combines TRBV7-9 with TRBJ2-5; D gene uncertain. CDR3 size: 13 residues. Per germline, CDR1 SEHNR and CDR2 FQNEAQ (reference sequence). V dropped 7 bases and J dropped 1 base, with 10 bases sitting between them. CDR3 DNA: TGTGCCAGCACCCTCGGACCCCAAGAGACCCAGTACTTC. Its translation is CASTLGPQETQYF.

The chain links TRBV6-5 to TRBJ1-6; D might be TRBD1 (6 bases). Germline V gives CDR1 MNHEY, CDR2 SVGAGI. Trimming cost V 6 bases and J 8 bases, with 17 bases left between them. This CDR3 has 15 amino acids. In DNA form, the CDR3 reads TGTGCCAGCAGAAGGCAGGGGAATATTGATTCACCCCTCCACTTT. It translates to CASRRQGNIDSPLHF.

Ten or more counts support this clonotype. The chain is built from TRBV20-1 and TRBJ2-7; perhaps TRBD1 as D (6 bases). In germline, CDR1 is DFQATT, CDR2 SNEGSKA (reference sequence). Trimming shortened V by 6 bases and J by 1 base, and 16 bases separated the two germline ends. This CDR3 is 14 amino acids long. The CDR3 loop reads CSATTGSLSYEQYF. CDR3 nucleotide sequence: TGCAGTGCGACTACAGGGTCACTTTCCTACGAGCAGTACTTC.

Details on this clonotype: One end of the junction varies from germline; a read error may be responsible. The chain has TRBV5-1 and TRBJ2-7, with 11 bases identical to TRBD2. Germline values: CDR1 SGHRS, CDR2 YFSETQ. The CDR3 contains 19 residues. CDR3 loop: CASSASTGTSGKAPREQYF. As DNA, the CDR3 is TGTGCCAGCAGCGCTTCCACCGGGACTAGCGGAAAGGCCCCTCGCGAGCAGTACTTC.

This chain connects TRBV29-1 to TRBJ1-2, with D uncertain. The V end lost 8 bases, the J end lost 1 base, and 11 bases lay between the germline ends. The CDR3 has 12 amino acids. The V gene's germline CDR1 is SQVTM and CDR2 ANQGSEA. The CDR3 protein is CSSYELNYGYTF. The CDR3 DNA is TGCAGCAGTTACGAGCTTAACTATGGCTACACCTTC.

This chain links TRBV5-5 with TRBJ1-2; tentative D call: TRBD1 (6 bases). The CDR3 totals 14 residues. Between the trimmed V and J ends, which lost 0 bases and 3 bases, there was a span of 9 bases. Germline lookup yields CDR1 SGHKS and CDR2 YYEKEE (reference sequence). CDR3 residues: CASSLEGGDYGYTF. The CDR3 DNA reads TGTGCCAGCAGCTTGGAGGGGGGAGACTATGGCTACACCTTC. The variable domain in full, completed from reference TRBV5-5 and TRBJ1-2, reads DAGVTQSPTHLIKTRGQQVTLRCSPISGHKSVSWYQQVLGQGPQFIFQYYEKEERGRGNFPDRFSARQFPNYSSELNVNALLLGDSALYLCASSLEGGDYGYTFGSGTRLTVV.